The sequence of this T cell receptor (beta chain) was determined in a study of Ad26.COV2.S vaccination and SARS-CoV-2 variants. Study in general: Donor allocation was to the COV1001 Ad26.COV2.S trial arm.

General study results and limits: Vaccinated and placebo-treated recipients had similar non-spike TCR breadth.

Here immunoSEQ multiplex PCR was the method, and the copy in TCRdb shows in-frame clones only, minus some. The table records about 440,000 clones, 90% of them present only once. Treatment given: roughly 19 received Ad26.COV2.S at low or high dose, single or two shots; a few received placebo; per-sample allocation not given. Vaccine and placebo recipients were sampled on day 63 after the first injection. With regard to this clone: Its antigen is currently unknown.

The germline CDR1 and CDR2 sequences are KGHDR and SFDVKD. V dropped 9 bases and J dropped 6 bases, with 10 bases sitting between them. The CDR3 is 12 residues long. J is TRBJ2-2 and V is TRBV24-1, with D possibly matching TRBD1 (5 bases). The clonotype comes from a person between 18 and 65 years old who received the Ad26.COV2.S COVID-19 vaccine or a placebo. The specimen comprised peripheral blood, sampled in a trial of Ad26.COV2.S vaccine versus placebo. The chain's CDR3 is CATALGAGELFF. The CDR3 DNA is TGTGCCACCGCTCTAGGGGCCGGGGAGCTGTTTTTT.